Listed below are T cell receptor beta chains from one sample, sequenced in a study of cytomegalovirus exposure and HLA in healthy donors. Sequencing used immunoSEQ multiplex PCR; TCRdb keeps in-frame clones, though not all of them. Found here are 100,000 to 150,000 clones, around 70% of them singletons; the top ten hold around 3.9%. The sample consisted of PBMCs. The receptors derive from a woman aged 40-49 years in good health and CMV-seronegative. The CDR3 runs from the conserved cysteine through the conserved F or W. The D gene is left open where the match is weak. For some rows the clone size is stated as once, few or many, or as a class when expanded; others skip it.

abundance | d_gene | j_gene | v_gene | CDR3nt | CDR3aa
- | - | TRBJ2-7 | TRBV2 | TGTGCCAGCAACCTGGACACAGCCTACGAGCAGTACTTC | CASNLDTAYEQYF
- | - | TRBJ1-2 | TRBV2 | TGTGCCAGCAGTGAAATAGGCCGCGGGAACTATGGCTACACCTTC | CASSEIGRGNYGYTF
- | - | TRBJ1-2 | TRBV9 | TGTGCCAGCAGCGTAGGCGGGGGATTTCGCTATGGCTACACCTTC | CASSVGGGFRYGYTF
- | - | TRBJ1-1 | TRBV29-1 | TGCAGCGTCCCAACAAGAGGGATGACTGAAGCTTTCTTT | CSVPTRGMTEAFF
- | TRBD2 | TRBJ2-5 | TRBV5-6 | TGTGCCAGCAGCCCTAGCGGGGGGGTGAGGGAGACCCAGTACTTC | CASSPSGGVRETQYF
- | - | TRBJ2-1 | TRBV5-1 | TGCGCCAGCAGCCCCGTGGAGGGAAGTGGATACAATGAGCAGTTCTTC | CASSPVEGSGYNEQFF
- | - | TRBJ1-2 | TRBV6-1 | TGTGCCAGCAGTGAAGTTTGGTCCCCATCGCGGGCCGCTAACTATGGCTACACCTTC | CASSEVWSPSRAANYGYTF
- | - | TRBJ1-6 | TRBV27 | TGTGCCAGCAGTTTAAGGCAGGCTTATAATTCACCCCTCCACTTT | CASSLRQAYNSPLHF
- | TRBD1 | TRBJ1-4 | TRBV28 | TGTGCCAGCAGTGACCTTACCGGGACAGATAATGAAAAACTGTTTTTT | CASSDLTGTDNEKLFF
- | - | TRBJ2-2 | TRBV30 | TGTGCCTGGATGGGCTCAAACACCGGGGAGCTGTTTTTT | CAWMGSNTGELFF
- | - | TRBJ2-3 | TRBV5-6 | TGTGCCAGCAGCTTTGGCAGAATTAGCACAGATACGCAGTATTTT | CASSFGRISTDTQYF
once | - | TRBJ2-7 | TRBV27 | TGTGCCAGCAGACCAAGCGGCTCCTACGAGCAGTACTTC | CASRPSGSYEQYF
- | TRBD2 | TRBJ2-3 | TRBV7-3 | TGTGCCAGCAGCCTCCTAGCGGGAGACACAGATACGCAGTATTTT | CASSLLAGDTDTQYF
few | - | TRBJ1-4 | TRBV6-5 | TGTGCCAGCAGGGGGGCGGGGGATGCAGGAGAAAAACTGTTTTTT | CASRGAGDAGEKLFF
- | - | TRBJ1-2 | TRBV19 | TGTGCCAGTAGTACAGGGGATATTTTAAACTATGGCTACACCTTC | CASSTGDILNYGYTF
- | TRBD1 | TRBJ1-1 | TRBV15 | TGTGCCACCAGCACCAAGGCCGGGACAGGGGACACTGAAGCTTTCTTT | CATSTKAGTGDTEAFF
- | - | TRBJ2-3 | TRBV7-2 | TGTGCCAGCAGCCCCCCCTCCACTGTGCGAGGAGATACGCAGTATTTT | CASSPPSTVRGDTQYF
- | TRBD1 | TRBJ2-5 | TRBV6-5 | TGTGCCAGCAGAGTTACAGGGGACCGCCATGAGACCCAGTACTTC | CASRVTGDRHETQYF
- | TRBD2 | TRBJ2-7 | TRBV7-2 | TGTGCCAGCAGCTTAGCCGGGCGGGAGCGGGAGCAGTACTTC | CASSLAGREREQYF
- | - | TRBJ2-2 | TRBV7-9 | TGTGCCAGCAGTGAGACAGCGAACACCGGGGAGCTGTTTTTT | CASSETANTGELFF
- | - | TRBJ1-6 | TRBV2 | TGTGCGAGTAGGAGCTCCTATAATTCACCCCTCCACTTT | CASRSSYNSPLHF
- | TRBD2 | TRBJ2-3 | TRBV27 | TGTGCCAGCAGGCGCCCTAGCGGGGGCACAGATACGCAGTATTTT | CASRRPSGGTDTQYF
- | - | TRBJ2-5 | TRBV19 | TGTGCCAGTTCCCCGGACACACAAGAGACCCAGTACTTC | CASSPDTQETQYF
- | TRBD1 | TRBJ1-2 | TRBV19 | TGTGCCAGTAGTATAGATCTCGCAGGGGGCTCGATCTATGGCTACACCTTC | CASSIDLAGGSIYGYTF
- | TRBD1 | TRBJ2-5 | TRBV2 | TGTGCCAGCATCGGACGGGACAGGGATGAAGAGACCCAGTACTTC | CASIGRDRDEETQYF
- | TRBD1 | TRBJ1-4 | TRBV18 | TGTGCCAGCTCACCACAACGGACAGGGGGCATGATGGATGAAAAACTGTTTTTT | CASSPQRTGGMMDEKLFF
- | - | TRBJ2-1 | TRBV7-9 | TGTGCCAGCAGCCGGGAGAATGAGCAGTTCTTC | CASSRENEQFF
- | TRBD2 | TRBJ2-1 | TRBV7-3 | TGTGCCAGCAGCTCTCTAGCGGGAGAAGGAAATGAGCAGTTCTTC | CASSSLAGEGNEQFF
- | - | TRBJ2-3 | TRBV6-6 | TGTGCCAGCAGTCATACCGGGACTTACACAGATACGCAGTATTTT | CASSHTGTYTDTQYF
once | - | TRBJ2-5 | TRBV7-2 | TGTGCCAGCAGCTTATCGGTGGGAAGGGGGGAGACCCAGTACTTC | CASSLSVGRGETQYF
once | TRBD2 | TRBJ2-7 | TRBV7-3 | TGTGCCAGCAGCCCTCACGGAACTAGCGGGGGATCCTACGAGCAGTACTTC | CASSPHGTSGGSYEQYF
- | TRBD2 | TRBJ2-1 | TRBV7-9 | TGTGCCAGCAACACTGCTGGGACTAGCGGGCCTGAGCAGTTCTTC | CASNTAGTSGPEQFF
- | - | TRBJ2-7 | TRBV27 | TGTGCCAGCAGTTTGGAGGGTAGGGAGTACTTC | CASSLEGREYF
- | - | TRBJ1-5 | TRBV15 | TGTGCCACCAGCAGTCGAAGAGATAGCAATCAGCCCCAGCATTTT | CATSSRRDSNQPQHF
once | TRBD2 | TRBJ2-7 | TRBV7-2 | TGTGCCAGCGCTCCCCAGCGGGAGCTCTACGAGCAGTACTTC | CASAPQRELYEQYF
few | - | TRBJ1-2 | TRBV6-5 | TGTGCCAGCAGTCTCCCCGGGCGGGTCTACACCTTC | CASSLPGRVYTF